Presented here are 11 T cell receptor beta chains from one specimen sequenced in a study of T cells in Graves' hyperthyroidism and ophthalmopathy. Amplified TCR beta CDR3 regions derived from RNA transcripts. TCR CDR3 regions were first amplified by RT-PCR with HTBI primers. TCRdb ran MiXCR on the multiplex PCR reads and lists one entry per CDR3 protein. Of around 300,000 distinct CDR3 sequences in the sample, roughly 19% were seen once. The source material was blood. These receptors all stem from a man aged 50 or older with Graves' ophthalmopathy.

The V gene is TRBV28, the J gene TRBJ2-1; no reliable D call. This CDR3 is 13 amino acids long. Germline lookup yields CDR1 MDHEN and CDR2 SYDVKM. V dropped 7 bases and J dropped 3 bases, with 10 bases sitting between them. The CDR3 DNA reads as TGTGCCAGCACCATCACTGGCTACAATGAGCAGTTCTTC. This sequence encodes CASTITGYNEQFF.

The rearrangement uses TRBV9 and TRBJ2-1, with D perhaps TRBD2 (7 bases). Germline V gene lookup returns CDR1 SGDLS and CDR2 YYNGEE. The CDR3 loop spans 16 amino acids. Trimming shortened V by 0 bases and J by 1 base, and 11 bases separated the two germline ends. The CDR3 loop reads CASSVGGGASYNEQFF. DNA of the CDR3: TGTGCCAGCAGCGTAGGAGGGGGGGCTTCCTACAATGAGCAGTTCTTC.

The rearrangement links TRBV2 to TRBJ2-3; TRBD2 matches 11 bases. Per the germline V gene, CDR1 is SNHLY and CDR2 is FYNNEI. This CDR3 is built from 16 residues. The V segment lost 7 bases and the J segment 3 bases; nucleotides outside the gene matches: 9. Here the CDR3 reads CASTLSGTSGTDTQYF. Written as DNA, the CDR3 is TGTGCCAGCACTTTATCCGGGACTAGCGGAACAGATACGCAGTATTTT.

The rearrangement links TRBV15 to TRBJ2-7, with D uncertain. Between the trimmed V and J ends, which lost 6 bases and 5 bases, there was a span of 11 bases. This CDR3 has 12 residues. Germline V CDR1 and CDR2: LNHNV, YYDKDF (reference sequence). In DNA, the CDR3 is TGTGCCACCAGTTTCGGATCGGACGAGCAGTACTTC. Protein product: CATSFGSDEQYF.

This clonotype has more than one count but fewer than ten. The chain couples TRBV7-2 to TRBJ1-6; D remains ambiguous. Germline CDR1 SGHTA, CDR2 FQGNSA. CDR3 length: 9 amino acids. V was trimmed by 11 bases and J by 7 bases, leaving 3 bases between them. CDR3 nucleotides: TGTGCCGAAAATTCACCCCTCCACTTT. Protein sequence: CAENSPLHF.

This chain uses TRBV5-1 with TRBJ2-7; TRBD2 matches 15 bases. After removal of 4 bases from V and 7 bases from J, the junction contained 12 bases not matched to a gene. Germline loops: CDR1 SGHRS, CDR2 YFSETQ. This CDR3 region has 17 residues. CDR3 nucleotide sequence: TGCGCCAGCAGCGGCGGACTAGCGGGAGGGCCGTCGAAAGAGCAGTACTTC. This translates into CASSGGLAGGPSKEQYF. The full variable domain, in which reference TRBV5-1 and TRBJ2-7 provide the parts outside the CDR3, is KAGVTQTPRYLIKTRGQQVTLSCSPISGHRSVSWYQQTPGQGLQFLFEYFSETQRNKGNFPGRFSGRQFSNSRSEMNVSTLELGDSALYLCASSGGLAGGPSKEQYFGPGTRLTVT.

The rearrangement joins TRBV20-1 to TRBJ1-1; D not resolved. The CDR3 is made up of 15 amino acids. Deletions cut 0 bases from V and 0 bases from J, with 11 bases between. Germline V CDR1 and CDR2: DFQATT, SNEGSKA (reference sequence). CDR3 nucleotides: TGCAGTGCTAGAGAATGGAGTGGCATGAACACTGAAGCTTTCTTT. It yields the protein CSAREWSGMNTEAFF.

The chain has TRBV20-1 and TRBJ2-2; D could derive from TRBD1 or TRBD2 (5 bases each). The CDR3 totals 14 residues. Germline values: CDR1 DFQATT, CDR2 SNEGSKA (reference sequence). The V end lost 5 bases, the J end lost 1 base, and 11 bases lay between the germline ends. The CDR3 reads CSAAPGQNTGELFF. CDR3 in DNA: TGCAGTGCTGCCCCGGGGCAGAACACCGGGGAGCTGTTTTTT.

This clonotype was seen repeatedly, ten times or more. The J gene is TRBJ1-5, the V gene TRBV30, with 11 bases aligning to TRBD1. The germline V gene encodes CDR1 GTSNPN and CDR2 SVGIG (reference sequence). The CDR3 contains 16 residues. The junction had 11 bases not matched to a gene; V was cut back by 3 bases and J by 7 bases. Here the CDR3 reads CAWRDGDRGFGQPQHF. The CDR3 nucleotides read TGTGCCTGGAGGGACGGGGACAGGGGGTTCGGACAGCCCCAGCATTTT.

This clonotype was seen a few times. CDR3 protein: CASSLAASRETQYF. CDR3 DNA: TGTGCCAGCAGCTTAGCGGCTAGTCGGGAGACCCAGTACTTC. The chain couples TRBV7-9 to TRBJ2-5; D call uncertain. CDR3 length: 14 amino acids. Germline V lookup: CDR1 SEHNR, CDR2 FQNEAQ (reference sequence). Trimming cost V 0 bases and J 5 bases, with 10 bases left between them.

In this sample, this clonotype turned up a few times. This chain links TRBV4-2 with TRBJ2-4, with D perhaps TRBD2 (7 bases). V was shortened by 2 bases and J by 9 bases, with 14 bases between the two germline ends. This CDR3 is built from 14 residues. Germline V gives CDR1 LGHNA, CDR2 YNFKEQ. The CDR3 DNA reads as TGTGCCAGCAGCCAATCGGGGGGCCTTGGCATTCAGTACTTC. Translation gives CASSQSGGLGIQYF.